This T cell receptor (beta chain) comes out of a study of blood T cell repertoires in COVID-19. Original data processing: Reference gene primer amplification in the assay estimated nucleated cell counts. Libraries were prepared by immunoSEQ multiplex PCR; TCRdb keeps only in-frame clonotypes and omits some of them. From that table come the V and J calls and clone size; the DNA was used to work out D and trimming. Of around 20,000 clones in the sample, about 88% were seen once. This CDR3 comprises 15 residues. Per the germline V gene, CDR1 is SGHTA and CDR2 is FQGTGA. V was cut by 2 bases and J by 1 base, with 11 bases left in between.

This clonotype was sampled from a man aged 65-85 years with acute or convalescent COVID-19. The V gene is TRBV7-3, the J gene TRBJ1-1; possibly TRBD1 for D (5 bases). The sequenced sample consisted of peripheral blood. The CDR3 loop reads CASSLYRGRNTEAFF. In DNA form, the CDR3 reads TGTGCCAGCAGCTTATACCGGGGGAGGAACACTGAAGCTTTCTTT.